This TCR beta chain was observed in a study of regulatory T cells in long-lasting Graves disease. Points from the study as a whole: The sample size was small, and this may have reduced accuracy.

Turning to this clonotype: The antigen is unknown.

Time point given: newly diagnosed GD, antithyroid drugs for less than 3 months. Isolated PBMC RNA provided the starting material for the TCR library. V shed 1 base and J shed 2 bases, with 13 bases lying between them. CDR1 DFQATT and CDR2 SNEGSKA come from the germline V gene (reference sequence). There are 15 residues in the CDR3. In building TCR beta libraries, iRepertoire HTBI primers were used together with Arm-PCR of CDR3 regions. Using its own MiXCR run on the multiplex PCR reads, TCRdb lists one record per CDR3 protein. The sample shows around 500,000 distinct CDR3 sequences, more than 15% of them seen only once. This same sample was also taken into another study, of T cells in Graves' hyperthyroidism and ophthalmopathy.

This sequence was found in a woman aged 35-60 years with Graves disease. The source was peripheral blood mononuclear cells (PBMCs), collected at new diagnosis, from a patient treated with antithyroid drugs. V gene TRBV20-1 combines with J gene TRBJ2-3, with D perhaps assigned TRBD1 or TRBD2 (5 bases each). As DNA, the CDR3 is TGCAGTGCTAGAGTTTTGGGGGAAAACACAGATACGCAGTATTTT. It translates to CSARVLGENTDTQYF.